This T cell receptor beta chain is from a study of OX40 agonist ivuxolimab in advanced cancers. About the research overall: Patients were treated with intravenous ivuxolimab, dosed at 0.01 to 10 mg/kg and infused every 2 weeks. Of the patients, three showed partial responses, one with hepatocellular carcinoma and two with cutaneous melanoma. Anti-PD-1, anti-PD-L1 or anti-CTLA-4 therapy given earlier was allowed, and 30% to 45% had some.

Between the trimmed V and J ends, which lost 2 bases and 5 bases, there was a span of 0 bases. The CDR3 has 10 amino acids. CDR1 and CDR2 from the germline V gene are SEHNR and FQNEAQ (reference sequence). The repertoire was sequenced with immunoSEQ multiplex PCR; TCRdb's copy has only in-frame clones and lacks some. The table lists several thousand clones, around 73% of them singletons. The chain is built from TRBV7-9 and TRBJ1-2; D ambiguous. The specimen was CD4+ or CD8+ T cells sorted from blood, collected in a trial of the OX40 agonist ivuxolimab. This TCR derives from an adult with an advanced solid tumor such as melanoma, head and neck, liver or kidney cancer. This CDR3 reads CASSLYGYTF. Here the CDR3 DNA reads TGTGCCAGCAGCTTATATGGCTACACCTTC.